Presented here are 8 T cell receptor beta chains from one specimen sequenced in a study of blood T cells in healthy people across ages. With a J-beta primer mix and a sample-barcoded 5' primer, a second PCR ran about 7 to 11 cycles. MiXCR, applied by TCRdb to the 5' RACE reads, yields one record per CDR3 protein. The table lists 600,000 or so distinct CDR3 sequences, roughly 21% of them singletons. The source material was blood. The receptors derive from a man between 65 and 85 years old in good health.

The CDR3 sequence: CAISWGPGDYEQYF. The DNA of the CDR3 is TGTGCCATCTCGTGGGGGCCAGGGGATTACGAGCAGTACTTC. The chain recombines TRBV10-3 with TRBJ2-7; possible D gene TRBD1, 6 bases. Germline-derived CDR1 and CDR2 are ENHRY and SYGVKD. The CDR3 has 14 residues. Trimming removed 8 bases at V and 4 bases at J, with 18 bases between.

This clonotype was found a few times. The chain uses TRBV3-1 and TRBJ2-7; possible D gene TRBD1, 5 bases. This CDR3 contains 15 residues. Germline CDR1 reads LGHDT; CDR2 reads YNNKEL (reference sequence). V lost 5 bases and J lost 5, with 19 bases in between. The CDR3 coding sequence is TGTGCCAGCAGCTCCTCAGGGAATTTTGACGACGAGCAGTACTTC. The encoded protein is CASSSSGNFDDEQYF.

The table lists this clonotype with a few counts. The chain is built from TRBV4-1 and TRBJ2-7; 10 bases fit TRBD2. Germline CDR1 MGHRA, CDR2 YSYEKL. After removal of 0 bases from V and 3 bases from J, the junction contained 5 bases not matched to a gene. The CDR3 is 16 amino acids. The CDR3: CASSQDTSGIYYEQYF. CDR3 sequence (DNA): TGCGCCAGCAGCCAAGATACTAGCGGGATCTACTACGAGCAGTACTTC.

The gene calls are TRBV7-9 and TRBJ2-1; 7 nucleotides match TRBD1. With V trimmed by 7 bases and J by 7 bases, 13 bases remained unmatched. Germline V gene data show CDR1 as SEHNR and CDR2 as FQNEAQ (reference sequence). The CDR3 totals 15 residues. As DNA, the CDR3 is TGTGCCAGCAACCGTTACTCAGGGGGTTTGAATGAGCAGTTCTTC. It codes for CASNRYSGGLNEQFF. Full variable domain (missing parts from reference TRBV7-9 and TRBJ2-1): DTGVSQNPRHKITKRGQNVTFRCDPISEHNRLYWYRQTLGQGPEFLTYFQNEAQLEKSRLLSDRFSAERPKGSFSTLEIQRTEQGDSAMYLCASNRYSGGLNEQFFGPGTRLTVL.

On this clonotype itself: A much larger clone lies a single base off, so this may be a read error. This chain joins TRBV29-1 and TRBJ2-7; TRBD2 matches 9 bases. The CDR3 covers 14 residues. CDR1 and CDR2 (germline): SQVTM, ANQGSEA. In DNA form, the CDR3 reads TGCATCGTTGAACCCGTAGCGGGAGTCCACGAGCAGTACTTC. It is translated as CIVEPVAGVHEQYF.

The sample holds a few counts of this clonotype. The V and J genes are TRBV7-2 and TRBJ2-2; D might be TRBD2 (6 bases). This CDR3 has 16 amino acids. Trimming shortened V by 5 bases and J by 0 bases, and 13 bases separated the two germline ends. CDR1 and CDR2 from the germline V gene are SGHTA and FQGNSA. This CDR3 reads CASSPVAVTNTGELFF. In nucleotides, the CDR3 is TGTGCCAGCAGCCCAGTAGCGGTTACGAACACCGGGGAGCTGTTTTTT.

This clonotype was observed a handful of times. The chain combines TRBV20-1 with TRBJ1-1; 7 bases fit TRBD1. Trimming cost V 2 bases and J 5 bases; bases outside gene matches: 2. This CDR3 has 12 residues. Germline-derived CDR1 and CDR2 are DFQATT and SNEGSKA (reference sequence). The CDR3 DNA sequence: TGCAGTGCTAGAACAGGGGAGACTGAAGCTTTCTTT. This codes for CSARTGETEAFF.

This chain connects TRBV3-1 to TRBJ1-1, with TRBD1 identical over 10 bases. This CDR3 has 16 residues. The V segment lost 0 bases and the J segment 5 bases; nucleotides outside the gene matches: 6. The germline gives CDR1 LGHDT, CDR2 YNNKEL (reference sequence). CDR3 protein: CASSQEFGTGVTEAFF. The DNA for the CDR3 is TGTGCCAGCAGCCAAGAGTTTGGGACAGGGGTAACTGAAGCTTTCTTT.